The clone carrying this TCR beta chain was observed a handful of times. Its cognate antigen is unknown. These data originate in a study of cytomegalovirus exposure and HLA in healthy donors. PCR was performed using 60 Vbeta and 13 Jbeta primers. Generated by immunoSEQ multiplex PCR, the TCRdb table keeps only in-frame clones and is missing some. The table records about 140,000 clones, over 50% of them present only once. This CDR3 is 14 amino acids long. Germline V gives CDR1 MNHEY, CDR2 SMNVEV (reference sequence). Trimming pared 5 bases from V and 2 bases from J, leaving 13 bases between. Study-wide results and caveats: Information on immune exposure was restricted to one variable (CMV serostatus). In a later analysis, a missense DCLRE1C variant was linked to TCR beta V- and J-gene trimming.

The sequenced sample consisted of PBMCs. The chain has TRBV27 and TRBJ2-7, with D tentatively TRBD2 (6 bases). This clonotype was obtained from a human donor in good health. CDR3 amino acids: CASSDRSGPYEQYF. For the CDR3, the DNA is TGTGCCAGCAGTGATCGTAGCGGACCCTACGAGCAGTACTTC.